The clone carrying this TCR beta chain showed up just a few times. Its antigen remains unidentified. The data were taken from a study of neurological immune-mediated disorders. 5'RACE generated cDNA with 10-nucleotide random UMIs. TCRdb re-called the 5' RACE reads through MiXCR, storing one row per CDR3 protein. Counted here are tens of thousands of distinct CDR3 sequences, more than 10% occurring once; the ten biggest clones make up approximately 2.3%. The germline gives CDR1 MGHRA, CDR2 YSYEKL. This CDR3 contains 15 residues. Trimming stripped 3 bases from V and 8 bases from J, with 16 bases between. Study-wide points: The study found no CDR3 amino acid sequences shared by expanded clones across subjects, suggesting private repertoires in all groups.

Sample time point: longitudinal time-point 2. Blood bank volunteers in Maryland, USA, served as healthy controls. Sequencing input: PBMCs. The clonotype comes from a woman aged 40 to 50 in good health. The genes are TRBV4-1 and TRBJ1-4, with a weak D call TRBD1 (6 bases). This chain's CDR3 is CASSHPPGEREKLFF. Written as DNA, the CDR3 is TGCGCCAGCAGCCACCCTCCAGGGGAGAGGGAAAAACTGTTTTTT.